This T cell receptor beta chain appears in the sequencing data of a study of beta chain features in type 1 diabetes. The isolated RNA, all of it, was reverse transcribed, so expressed TCRB transcripts were what got sequenced. Assay used: immunoSEQ multiplex PCR; TCRdb lists only in-frame clones, some missing. The table has 150,000 to 180,000 clones, around 10% seen once. This clone was recorded a few times. Its specificity is not known. The germline CDR1 and CDR2 sequences are SGHDN and FVKESK. V dropped 1 base and J dropped 3 bases, with 13 bases sitting between them. The CDR3 runs to 15 residues. Study-level findings and limits: Type 1 diabetes patients showed a moderate but significant shortening of TCRB CDR3s in all four CD4+ subsets.

The receptor's source is a young man in good health. The chain employs TRBV14 and TRBJ2-7, with D perhaps TRBD2 (5 bases). Sequenced material: central memory CD4+ T cells from blood. The CDR3 nucleotides read TGTGCCAGCAGCCAAGGCTTTAGCGCCAACTACGAGCAGTACTTC. Amino acids: CASSQGFSANYEQYF.